This T cell receptor (beta chain) was recorded in a study of T-cell reconstitution after alpha-beta-depleted transplantation in children. Concerning this clonotype: Its antigen is still unknown.

Unique molecular identifiers were used in preparing the TCRbeta library. TCRdb fed the PCR reads into MiXCR, producing one record per CDR3 protein. The sample records approximately 47,000 distinct CDR3 sequences, around 50% being singletons. General observations from the study: T cells produced anew were the main source of T-cell counts and diversity one year after transplant. There were some patients whose high TCRbeta diversity at day 60 came from surviving recipient T cells and thymic progenitors. Reportedly, alpha-beta T cells present about two months post-transplant originated from several hundred expanded clones of graft origin.

The CDR3 is 14 amino acids. Trimming took off 2 bases at V and 2 bases at J, with 7 bases between the two ends. CDR1 and CDR2 from the germline V gene are KGHSH and LQKENI. V is TRBV18 and J is TRBJ1-5; D perhaps matches TRBD1 (5 bases). Here the sequenced sample was peripheral blood, taken before TCRalphabeta/CD19-depleted stem cell transplant. This clonotype was obtained from a boy under two years old with SCID, due to receive a stem cell transplant. The CDR3 DNA reads as TGTGCCAGCTCACCAAGAGGGGGCAATCAGCCCCAGCATTTT. Its translation is CASSPRGGNQPQHF.